Shown below are 7 T cell receptor beta chains from a single sample sequenced in a study of T-cell reconstitution after alpha-beta-depleted transplantation in children. Preparation of the TCRbeta library involved a method that used unique molecular identifiers. One entry per CDR3 protein results from TCRdb running MiXCR on the PCR reads. The table lists approximately 1,000,000 distinct CDR3 sequences, roughly 29% of them singletons, with roughly 31% in the top ten. The sample in question was PBMCs, mostly from graft donor cells, obtained 360 days after TCRalphabeta/CD19-depleted stem cell transplant. The receptors were gathered from a boy under two years old who had a stem cell transplant for SCID, so the T cells may come from the graft donor.

This clonotype was counted between two and nine times. The chain uses TRBV29-1 and TRBJ2-1; TRBD2 might be the D (6 bases). Germline V gene sequence: CDR1 SQVTM, CDR2 ANQGSEA. The germline V and J ends were trimmed by 7 bases and 7 bases, with 17 bases remaining between them. CDR3 length equals 13 residues. CDR3 residues: CSGLGGGRNEQFF. DNA for the CDR3: TGCAGCGGGCTGGGGGGTGGTCGGAATGAGCAGTTCTTC.

The gene calls are TRBV12-3 or TRBV12-4 and TRBJ1-1; TRBD1 matches 11 bases. Trimming removed 6 bases from V and 5 bases from J; junction bases left unmatched: 5. The CDR3 spans 14 residues. CDR3 DNA: TGTGCCAGCAGGCCTGGACAGGGGGCGACTGAAGCTTTCTTT. Encoded protein: CASRPGQGATEAFF.

This sequence joins TRBV4-3 and TRBJ2-4, with D possibly matching TRBD2 (5 bases). V lost 4 bases and J lost 1, with 14 bases in between. Germline V lookup: CDR1 LGHNA, CDR2 YSLEER. The CDR3 sequence is 16 residues long. The CDR3 sequence: CASSPFFGEAKNIQYF. The CDR3 coding sequence is TGCGCCAGCAGCCCGTTTTTCGGGGAGGCCAAAAACATTCAGTACTTC.

This clonotype was found a few times. This chain connects TRBV3-1 to TRBJ2-7; D remains unclear. This CDR3 spans 17 amino acids. CDR1 is LGHDT and CDR2 is YNNKEL in the germline V gene (reference sequence). Trimming took off 2 bases at V and 0 bases at J, with 17 bases between the two ends. CDR3 sequence reads: CASSQSLAKGHSYEQYF. The DNA of the CDR3 is TGTGCCAGCAGCCAAAGCTTAGCCAAGGGCCACTCCTACGAGCAGTACTTC.

This clonotype was counted once. This chain uses TRBV7-8 with TRBJ2-1, with 9 bases that match TRBD1. Germline CDR1 and CDR2: SGHVS and FQNEAQ. The CDR3 contains 17 residues. Trimming removed 4 bases from V and 0 bases from J; junction bases left unmatched: 7. CDR3 region: CASSSNRGPSSYNEQFF. In DNA form, the CDR3 reads TGTGCCAGCAGCTCGAACAGGGGGCCCAGCTCCTACAATGAGCAGTTCTTC.

The chain joins TRBV6-4 to TRBJ2-5, with a weak D call TRBD2 (6 bases). V shed 9 bases and J shed 4 bases, with 24 bases lying between them. Germline loops: CDR1 MRHNA, CDR2 SNTAGT. This CDR3 region has 16 residues. The CDR3 DNA follows: TGTGCCAGTCCGGCCGTCCGGGGGTTAATCGGAGAGACCCAGTACTTC. Residues: CASPAVRGLIGETQYF.

This chain uses TRBV18 with TRBJ2-1; D may be TRBD2 (7 bases). The CDR3 totals 16 residues. From germline, CDR1 is KGHSH and CDR2 LQKENI. The V end was cut by 2 bases, the J end by 9 bases, with 20 bases between. The CDR3 region has the DNA TGTGCCAGCTCACCAATCAATACCGGGGGCGGGGGTGAGCAGTTCTTC. It encodes CASSPINTGGGGEQFF.